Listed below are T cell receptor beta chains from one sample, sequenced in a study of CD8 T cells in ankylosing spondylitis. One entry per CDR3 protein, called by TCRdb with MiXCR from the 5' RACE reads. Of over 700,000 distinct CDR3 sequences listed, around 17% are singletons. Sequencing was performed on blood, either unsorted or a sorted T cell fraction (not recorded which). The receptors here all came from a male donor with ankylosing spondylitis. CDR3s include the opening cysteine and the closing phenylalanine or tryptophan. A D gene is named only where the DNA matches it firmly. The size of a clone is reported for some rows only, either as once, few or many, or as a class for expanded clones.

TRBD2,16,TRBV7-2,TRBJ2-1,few,TGTGCCAGCATCCTAGGGACTAGCGGGGGGCGCTCGGCGCAGTTCTTC,CASILGTSGGRSAQFF
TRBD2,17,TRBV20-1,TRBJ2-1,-,TGCAGTGCTAAGACTAGCGGGGGGGCCGGGGCCTACAATGAGCAGTTCTTC,CSAKTSGGAGAYNEQFF
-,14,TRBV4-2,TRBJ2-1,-,TGTGCCAGCAGCCAAGTCGGTTCCCCTAGCCCCCAGTTCTTC,CASSQVGSPSPQFF
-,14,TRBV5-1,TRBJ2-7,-,TGCGCCAGCAGCTTGGGTGGGACCCTCGGGGAGCAGTACTTC,CASSLGGTLGEQYF
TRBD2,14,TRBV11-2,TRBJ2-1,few,TGTGCCAGCACCTCTAGCGGGAGGGCCGGGGAGCAGTTCTTC,CASTSSGRAGEQFF
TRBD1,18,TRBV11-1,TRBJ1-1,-,TGTGCCAGCAGCCTATCCGGGACAGCCACCTCCATGAACACTGAAGCTTTCTTT,CASSLSGTATSMNTEAFF
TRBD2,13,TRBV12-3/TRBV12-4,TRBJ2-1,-,TGTGCCAGCAGTCCTCAACTAGCGAATGAGCAGTTCTTC,CASSPQLANEQFF
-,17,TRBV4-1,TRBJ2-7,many,TGCGCCAGCAGCCCCTTCGGAACAGGGAAAGAAGCCTACGAGCAGTACTTC,CASSPFGTGKEAYEQYF
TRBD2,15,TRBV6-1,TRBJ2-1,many,TGTGCCAGCAGTAAACTAGCGGGGGACTACAATGAGCAGTTCTTC,CASSKLAGDYNEQFF
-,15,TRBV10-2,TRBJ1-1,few,TGCGCCAGCAGCCGACAGGCGGACCTGGGCACTGAAGCTTTCTTT,CASSRQADLGTEAFF
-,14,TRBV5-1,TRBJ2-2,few,TGCGCCAGCAGCAAAATTGGGCCCCGATGGGAGCTGTTTTTT,CASSKIGPRWELFF
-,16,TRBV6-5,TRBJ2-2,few,TGTGCCAGCAGTTACCCAGCGGGTTGGGACACCGGGGAGCTGTTTTTT,CASSYPAGWDTGELFF
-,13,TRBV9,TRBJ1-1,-,TGTGCCAGCAGCGCCTCTGGGAACACTGAAGCTTTCTTT,CASSASGNTEAFF
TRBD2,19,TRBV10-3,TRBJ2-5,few,TGTGCCATCAGTGAGTCGATACCCCCTGGACTAGCGGCTCAAGAGACCCAGTACTTC,CAISESIPPGLAAQETQYF
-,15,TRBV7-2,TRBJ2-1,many,TGTGCCAGCAGTCCCCTAGGGGGGGCCTTGAATGAGCAGTTCTTC,CASSPLGGALNEQFF
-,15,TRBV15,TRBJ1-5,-,TGTGCCACCAGCAGAGAGGGCAATAGCAATCAGCCCCAGCATTTT,CATSREGNSNQPQHF
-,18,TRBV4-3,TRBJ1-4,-,TGCGCCAGCAGCCAAGATGCGGGGGAGAGTTGGGGTGATGAAAAACTGTTTTTT,CASSQDAGESWGDEKLFF
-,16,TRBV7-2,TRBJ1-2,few,TGTGCCAGCAGCTTGTGGGGAAGGGGGGGGACTCATGGCTACACCTTC,CASSLWGRGGTHGYTF
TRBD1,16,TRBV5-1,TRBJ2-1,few,TGCGCCAGCAGCTCAGGGACAGGGGACTCCTACAATGAGCAGTTCTTC,CASSSGTGDSYNEQFF
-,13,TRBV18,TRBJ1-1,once,TGTGCCAGCTCACCTGGGGATCGGGCGGAAGCTTTCTTT,CASSPGDRAEAFF
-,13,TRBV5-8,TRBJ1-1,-,TGTGCCAGCAGCTTGTTCTTTCGGGGACGAGCTTTCTTT,CASSLFFRGRAFF
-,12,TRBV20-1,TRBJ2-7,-,TGCAGTGTATTCCGGAACTCCTACGAGCAGTACTTC,CSVFRNSYEQYF
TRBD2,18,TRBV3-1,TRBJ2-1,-,TGTGCCAGCAGCCATCCTGCCGCGGGACTAGCGGGGTACAATGAGCAGTTCTTC,CASSHPAAGLAGYNEQFF
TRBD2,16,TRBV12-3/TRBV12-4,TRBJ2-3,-,TGTGCCAGCAGACGCCTACTAGCGGGAGCGACAGATACGCAGTATTTT,CASRRLLAGATDTQYF
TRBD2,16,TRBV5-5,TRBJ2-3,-,TGTGCCAGCAGCTCCTTTAGCGGGGCCGCCACAGATACGCAGTATTTT,CASSSFSGAATDTQYF
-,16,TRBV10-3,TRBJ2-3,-,TGTGCCATCAGTGAGAACGTGGGGGAGAAAACAGATACGCAGTATTTT,CAISENVGEKTDTQYF
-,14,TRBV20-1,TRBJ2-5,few,TGCAGTGCTAGAGATCCGGTTCTCCAAGAGACCCAGTACTTC,CSARDPVLQETQYF
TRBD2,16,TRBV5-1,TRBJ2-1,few,TGCGCCAGCAGCCGGGAACTAGCGGGGCAATACAATGAGCAGTTCTTC,CASSRELAGQYNEQFF
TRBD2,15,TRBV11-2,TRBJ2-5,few,TGTGCCAGCAGCGGCACCCAGCGGGATCAAGAGACCCAGTACTTC,CASSGTQRDQETQYF
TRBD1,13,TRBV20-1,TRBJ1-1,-,TGCAGTGCTGCCAGGGGGCGCGGTACTGAAGCTTTCTTT,CSAARGRGTEAFF
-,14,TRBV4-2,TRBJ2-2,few,TGTGCCAGCAGCAACGACGGGAACACCGGGGAGCTGTTTTTT,CASSNDGNTGELFF